This TCR beta chain was retrieved from a study of chronic HIV infection and antiretroviral therapy (dated by TCRdb to the mid-2010s). Inclusive of the bounding cysteine and phenylalanine, the CDR3 is 15 residues long. Solely the CDR3 DNA is kept, with 45 bases framed from the first base. CDR1 and CDR2, looked up from the germline V gene, are MDHEN and SYDVKM. At the junction V is shortened by 5 bases and J by 3 bases; bases outside the gene matches: 8. Libraries were prepared through 5' RACE. Sequencer: Illumina MiSeq. TCRdb reprocessing: public reads trimmed at Q25 with fastp, clones called with MiXCR, in-frame beta chains kept. Rows merge per CDR3 protein into single entries with the most common DNA and genes. The sample records 39,000 or so distinct CDR3 sequences, 8.2% of which are singletons. In total, the top ten clones hold 2.9% of the sample. Notes on this clonotype: Its recognized antigen is unknown. Base qualities are not at hand, and no much larger clone is one base apart.

This receptor was taken from an adult who had HIV and had not received antiretroviral therapy, or was an uninfected healthy control (not recorded which). The V and J genes are TRBV28 and TRBJ2-5; TRBD2 agrees with 8 junctional bases. Sequencing input: peripheral blood. CDR3 protein: CASSHLSGAKETQYF. The DNA sequence is TGTGCCAGCAGTCACCTTAGCGGGGCTAAAGAGACCCAGTACTTC.